The rows below give T cell receptor beta chains drawn from one sample of a study of cytomegalovirus exposure and HLA in healthy donors. TCRdb's table, derived via immunoSEQ multiplex PCR, lists solely in-frame clones and lacks some. The sample lists around 130,000 clones; more than 80% were seen once. Sequences were obtained from PBMCs. Receptors were obtained from a woman aged 25 to 45 in good health and CMV-seropositive. CDR3s include the opening cysteine and the closing phenylalanine or tryptophan. The D gene is left open where the match is weak.

TRBV5-4 | NA | CASSWGLSVNYGYTF
TRBV29-1 | NA | CSVAGYNEQFF
TRBV7-9 | TRBD1 | CASSVPVKQGRNTEAFF
TRBV5-1 | TRBD1 | CASSPGTGTPEAFF
TRBV9 | TRBD2 | CASSFGTSADTQYF
TRBV30 | NA | CAWSAGNYDQPQHF
TRBV11-2 | NA | CASSPSPGRPGNTIYF
TRBV2 | TRBD1 | CASTGTANYGYTF
TRBV25-1 | TRBD2 | CASRSSGGGADTQYF
TRBV28 | NA | CASSWALSPYEQYF
TRBV7-2 | NA | CASSINPGTKLGNYGYTF
TRBV10-3 | NA | CAISDSRRVVGYTF
TRBV21-1 | NA | CASSKARDGMSAQYF
TRBV6-1 | TRBD1 | CASGQVPTTEAFF
TRBV19 | TRBD2 | CASSRKGLAGDIGASTDTQYF
TRBV6-5 | NA | CASRGRPSSYNEQFF
TRBV19 | TRBD1 | CASRTGTENYGYTF